This TCR beta chain was identified during a study of T cell responses to AZD1222 COVID-19 vaccine. Regarding the study as a whole: Increases in Spike-specific TCR breadth and depth were seen after two AZD1222 doses. Possibly, clonal diversity was underestimated; donors were largely white British and included more females. Baseline testing showed seropositivity in only a handful of AZD1222 recipients.

On this clone itself: Its matching antigen is unknown.

The length of the CDR3 is 13 residues. V was trimmed by 7 bases and J by 3 bases, leaving 10 bases between them. The table came from immunoSEQ multiplex PCR; TCRdb's copy has only in-frame clones and leaves some out. The sample holds roughly 130,000 clones, approximately 92% seen once. The source of this sequence is an adult in good health. The chain couples TRBV12-3 or TRBV12-4 to TRBJ1-3; a possible D gene is TRBD1 (6 bases). The sample was peripheral blood, taken on day 0 of AZD1222 vaccination. Here the CDR3 DNA reads TGTGCCAGCAACCAAGGGGGTGGAAACACCATATATTTT. It encodes CASNQGGGNTIYF.